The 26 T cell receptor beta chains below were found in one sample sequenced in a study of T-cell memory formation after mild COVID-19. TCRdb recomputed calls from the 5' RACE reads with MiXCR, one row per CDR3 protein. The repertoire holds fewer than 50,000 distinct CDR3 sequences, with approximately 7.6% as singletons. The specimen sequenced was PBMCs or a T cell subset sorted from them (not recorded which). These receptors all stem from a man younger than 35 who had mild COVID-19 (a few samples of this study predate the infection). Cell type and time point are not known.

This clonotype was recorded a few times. CDR3 in amino acids: CASSQASTQGAWKYF. The CDR3 region has the DNA TGTGCCAGCAGCCAGGCCAGTACACAGGGGGCTTGGAAGTACTTC. V and J are TRBV7-6 and TRBJ2-7; 9 positions match TRBD1. V trimming: 5 bases; J trimming: 11 bases; junction bases outside the gene matches: 16. The V gene's germline CDR1 is SGHVS and CDR2 FNYEAQ. This CDR3 spans 15 amino acids.

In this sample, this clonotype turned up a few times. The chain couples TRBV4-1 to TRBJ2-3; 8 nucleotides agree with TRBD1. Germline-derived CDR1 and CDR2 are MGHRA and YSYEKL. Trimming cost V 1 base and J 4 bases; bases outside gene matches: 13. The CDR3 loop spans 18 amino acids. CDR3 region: CASSQGVSGGEPSDTQYF. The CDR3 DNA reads TGCGCCAGCAGCCAAGGGGTTTCAGGGGGCGAACCCTCAGATACGCAGTATTTT.

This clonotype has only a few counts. This CDR3 reads CASSFSLAALEQFF. The CDR3 DNA is TGTGCCAGCAGCTTTAGCCTAGCAGCCCTTGAGCAGTTCTTC. This sequence joins TRBV7-2 and TRBJ2-1; TRBD2 is a possible D gene (5 bases). The CDR3 runs 14 residues. The V gene's germline CDR1 is SGHTA and CDR2 FQGNSA. Trimming removed 3 bases at V and 9 bases at J, with 15 bases between.

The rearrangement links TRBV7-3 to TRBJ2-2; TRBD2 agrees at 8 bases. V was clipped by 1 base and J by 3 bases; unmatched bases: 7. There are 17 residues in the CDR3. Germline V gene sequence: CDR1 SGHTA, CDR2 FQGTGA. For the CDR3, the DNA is TGTGCCAGCAGCTTAAAGGGCGGGGGGACCGACACCGGGGAGCTGTTTTTT. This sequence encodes CASSLKGGGTDTGELFF.

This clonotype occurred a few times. CDR3 in amino acids: CASSQDPGQVNQPQHF. The CDR3 DNA reads as TGCGCCAGCAGCCAAGATCCGGGACAGGTAAACCAGCCCCAGCATTTT. The gene calls are TRBV4-1 and TRBJ1-5, with 8 bases fitting TRBD1. The J segment lost 7 bases and the V segment lost 0 bases, leaving 8 bases of the junction unmatched. The CDR3 totals 16 residues. Germline V gives CDR1 MGHRA, CDR2 YSYEKL.

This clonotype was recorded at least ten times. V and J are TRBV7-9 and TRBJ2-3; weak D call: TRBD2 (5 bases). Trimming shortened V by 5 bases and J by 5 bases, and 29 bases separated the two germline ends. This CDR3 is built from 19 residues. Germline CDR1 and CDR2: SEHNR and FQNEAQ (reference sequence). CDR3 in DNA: TGTGCCAGCAGCCGCGGTCAAGTAGCGACGGGATACGAGGGAGATACGCAGTATTTT. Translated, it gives CASSRGQVATGYEGDTQYF.

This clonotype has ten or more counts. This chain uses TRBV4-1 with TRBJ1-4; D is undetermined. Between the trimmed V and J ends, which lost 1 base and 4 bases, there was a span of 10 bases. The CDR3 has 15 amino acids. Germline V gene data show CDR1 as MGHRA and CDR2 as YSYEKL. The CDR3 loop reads CASSQGSGDNEKLFF. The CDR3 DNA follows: TGCGCCAGCAGCCAAGGGTCCGGGGATAATGAAAAACTGTTTTTT.

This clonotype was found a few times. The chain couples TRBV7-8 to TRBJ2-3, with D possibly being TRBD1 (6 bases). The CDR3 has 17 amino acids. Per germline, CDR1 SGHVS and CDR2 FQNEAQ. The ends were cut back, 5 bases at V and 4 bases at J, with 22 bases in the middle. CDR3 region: CASSLRRPRTGSDTQYF. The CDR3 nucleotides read TGTGCCAGCAGCCTACGCCGGCCGAGAACAGGGTCAGATACGCAGTATTTT.

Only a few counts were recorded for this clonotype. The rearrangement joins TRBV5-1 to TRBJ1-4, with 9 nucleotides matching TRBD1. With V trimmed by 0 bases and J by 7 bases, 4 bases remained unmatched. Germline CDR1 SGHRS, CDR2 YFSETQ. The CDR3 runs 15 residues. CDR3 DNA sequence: TGCGCCAGCAGCTTGGCCTCGACAGGGGGTGAAAAACTGTTTTTT. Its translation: CASSLASTGGEKLFF.

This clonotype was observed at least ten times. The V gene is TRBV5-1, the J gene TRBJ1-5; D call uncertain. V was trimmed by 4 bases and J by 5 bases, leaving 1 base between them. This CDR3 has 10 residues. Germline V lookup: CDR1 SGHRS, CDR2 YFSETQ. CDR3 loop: CASSHQPQHF. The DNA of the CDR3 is TGCGCCAGCAGCCATCAGCCCCAGCATTTT.

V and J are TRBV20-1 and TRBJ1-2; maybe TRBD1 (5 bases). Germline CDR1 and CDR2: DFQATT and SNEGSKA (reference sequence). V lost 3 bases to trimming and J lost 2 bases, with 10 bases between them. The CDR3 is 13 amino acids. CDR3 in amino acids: CSARGRTNYGYTF. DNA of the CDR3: TGCAGTGCTAGGGGCAGGACAAACTATGGCTACACCTTC.

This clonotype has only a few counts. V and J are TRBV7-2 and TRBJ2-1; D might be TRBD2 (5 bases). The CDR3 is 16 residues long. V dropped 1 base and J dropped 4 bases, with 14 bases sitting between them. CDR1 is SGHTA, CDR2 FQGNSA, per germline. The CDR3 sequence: CASSLGSAVRYNEQFF. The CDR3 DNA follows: TGTGCCAGCAGCTTAGGGTCAGCGGTCAGATACAATGAGCAGTTCTTC.

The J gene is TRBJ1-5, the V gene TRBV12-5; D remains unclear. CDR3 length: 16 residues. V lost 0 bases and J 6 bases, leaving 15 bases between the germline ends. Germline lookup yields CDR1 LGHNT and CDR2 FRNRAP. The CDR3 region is CASGLVLRAEAQPQHF. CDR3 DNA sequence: TGTGCTAGTGGTTTGGTACTACGGGCGGAAGCTCAGCCCCAGCATTTT.

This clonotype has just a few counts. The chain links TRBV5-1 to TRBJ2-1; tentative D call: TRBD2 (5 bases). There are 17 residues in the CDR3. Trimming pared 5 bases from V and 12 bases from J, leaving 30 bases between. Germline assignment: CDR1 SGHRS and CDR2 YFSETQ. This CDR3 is CASRLGVSWTQKMVQFF. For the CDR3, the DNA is TGCGCCAGCAGACTTGGGGTCTCCTGGACTCAGAAGATGGTGCAGTTCTTC.

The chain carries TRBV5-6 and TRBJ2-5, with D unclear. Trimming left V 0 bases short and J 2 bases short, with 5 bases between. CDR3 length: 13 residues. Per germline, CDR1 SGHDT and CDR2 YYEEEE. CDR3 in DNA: TGTGCCAGCAGCTTGGATGAGCAAGAGACCCAGTACTTC. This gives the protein CASSLDEQETQYF. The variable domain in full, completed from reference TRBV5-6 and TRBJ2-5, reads DAGVTQSPTHLIKTRGQQVTLRCSPKSGHDTVSWYQQALGQGPQFIFQYYEEEERQRGNFPDRFSGHQFPNYSSELNVNALLLGDSALYLCASSLDEQETQYFGPGTRLLVL.

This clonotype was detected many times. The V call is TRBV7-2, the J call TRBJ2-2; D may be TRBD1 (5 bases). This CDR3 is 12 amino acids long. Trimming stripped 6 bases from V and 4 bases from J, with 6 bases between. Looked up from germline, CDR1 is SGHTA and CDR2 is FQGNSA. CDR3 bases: TGTGCCAGCAGAAGGGGCACCGGGGAGCTGTTTTTT. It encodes CASRRGTGELFF.

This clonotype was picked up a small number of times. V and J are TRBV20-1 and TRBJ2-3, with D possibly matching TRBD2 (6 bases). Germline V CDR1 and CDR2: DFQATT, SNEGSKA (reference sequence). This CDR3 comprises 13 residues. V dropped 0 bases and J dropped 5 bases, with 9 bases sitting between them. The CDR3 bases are TGCAGTGCTAGAGATGGGGGAGGAGATACGCAGTATTTT. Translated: CSARDGGGDTQYF.

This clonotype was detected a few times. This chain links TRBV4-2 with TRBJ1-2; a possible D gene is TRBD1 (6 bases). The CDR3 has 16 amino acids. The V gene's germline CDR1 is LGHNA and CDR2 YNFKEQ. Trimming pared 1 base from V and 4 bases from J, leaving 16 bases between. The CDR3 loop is CASSQVVPGGTYGYTF. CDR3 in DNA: TGTGCCAGCAGCCAAGTAGTACCGGGGGGCACCTATGGCTACACCTTC.

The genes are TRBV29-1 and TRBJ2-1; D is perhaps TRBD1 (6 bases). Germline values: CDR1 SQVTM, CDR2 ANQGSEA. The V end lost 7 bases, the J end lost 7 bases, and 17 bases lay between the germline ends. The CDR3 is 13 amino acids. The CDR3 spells CSAGTYRANEQFF. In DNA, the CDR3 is TGCAGCGCGGGGACCTACAGGGCTAATGAGCAGTTCTTC.

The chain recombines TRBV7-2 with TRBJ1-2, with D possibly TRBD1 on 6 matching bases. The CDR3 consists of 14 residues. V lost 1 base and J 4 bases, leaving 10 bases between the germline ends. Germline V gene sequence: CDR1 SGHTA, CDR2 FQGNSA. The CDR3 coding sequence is TGTGCCAGCAGCTTAGGGGGGGCGATCTATGGCTACACCTTC. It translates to CASSLGGAIYGYTF.

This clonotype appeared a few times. CDR3 protein: CSAGGAGDTQYF. CDR3 bases: TGCAGTGCTGGGGGGGCGGGAGATACGCAGTATTTT. This sequence joins TRBV20-1 and TRBJ2-3, with TRBD2 as a possible D gene (7 bases). V was trimmed by 5 bases and J by 5 bases, leaving 11 bases between them. Germline CDR1 DFQATT, CDR2 SNEGSKA (reference sequence). This CDR3 region has 12 residues.

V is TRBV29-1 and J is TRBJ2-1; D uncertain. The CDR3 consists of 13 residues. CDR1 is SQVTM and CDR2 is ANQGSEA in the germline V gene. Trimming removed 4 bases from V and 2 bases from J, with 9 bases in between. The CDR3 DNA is TGCAGCGTTGGAACAGCTGCCTACAATGAGCAGTTCTTC. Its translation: CSVGTAAYNEQFF.

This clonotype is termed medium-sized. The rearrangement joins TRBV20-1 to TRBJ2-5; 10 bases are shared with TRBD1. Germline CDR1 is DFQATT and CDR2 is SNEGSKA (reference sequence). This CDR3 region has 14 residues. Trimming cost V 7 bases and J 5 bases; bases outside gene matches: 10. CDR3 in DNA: TGCAGTGTTACCCGACAGGGGGCGAGGGAGACCCAGTACTTC. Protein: CSVTRQGARETQYF.

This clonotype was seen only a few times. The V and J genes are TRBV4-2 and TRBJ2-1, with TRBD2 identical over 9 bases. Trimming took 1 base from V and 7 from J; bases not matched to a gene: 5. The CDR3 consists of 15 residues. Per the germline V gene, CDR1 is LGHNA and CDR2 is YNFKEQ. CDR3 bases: TGTGCCAGCAGCCAAGCTAGCGGGGAGACGAATGAGCAGTTCTTC. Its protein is CASSQASGETNEQFF.

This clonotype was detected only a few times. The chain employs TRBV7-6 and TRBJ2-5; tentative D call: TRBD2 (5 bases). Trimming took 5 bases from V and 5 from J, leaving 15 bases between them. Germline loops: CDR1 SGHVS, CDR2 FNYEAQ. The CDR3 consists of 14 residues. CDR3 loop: CASSPGLHRETQYF. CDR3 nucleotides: TGTGCCAGCAGCCCGGGGTTACACCGGGAGACCCAGTACTTC.

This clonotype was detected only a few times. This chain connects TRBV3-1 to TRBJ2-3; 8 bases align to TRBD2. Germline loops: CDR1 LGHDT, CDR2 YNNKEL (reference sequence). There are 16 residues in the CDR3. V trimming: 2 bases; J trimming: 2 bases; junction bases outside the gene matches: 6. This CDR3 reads CASSQRLAFLTDTQYF. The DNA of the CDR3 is TGTGCCAGCAGCCAAAGACTAGCGTTCCTCACAGATACGCAGTATTTT.